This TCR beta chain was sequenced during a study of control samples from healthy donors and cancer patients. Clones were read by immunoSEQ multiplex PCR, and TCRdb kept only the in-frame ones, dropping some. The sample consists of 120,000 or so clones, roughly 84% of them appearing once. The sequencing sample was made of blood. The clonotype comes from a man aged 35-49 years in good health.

CDR3 residues: CASSLDAGEAFF. CDR3 sequence (DNA): TGTGCCAGCAGCTTAGATGCCGGTGAAGCTTTCTTT. The chain combines TRBV11-3 with TRBJ1-1; D not certain. Germline V CDR1 and CDR2: SGHNT, YENEEA. V dropped 0 bases and J dropped 7 bases, with 6 bases sitting between them. The CDR3 loop spans 12 amino acids.